This T cell receptor (beta chain) was sequenced in a study of blood T cell repertoires in COVID-19. The wider study: From T cells, B-cell-depleted T cells, or PBMCs came the material, which was cDNA or gDNA.

Generated by immunoSEQ multiplex PCR, the TCRdb table keeps only in-frame clones and is missing some. The repertoire consists of roughly 230,000 clones, with almost 85% occurring once and the leading ten covering less than 6.5%. During active infection, Seattle patients enrolled and were then monitored through disease. CDR3 size: 13 residues. V lost 3 bases, J lost 5 bases, and 10 bases lay in between. From germline, CDR1 is LNHDA and CDR2 SQIVND (reference sequence). In regard to this clone: Within the sample, other DNA sequences also encode this same CDR3.

The clonotype comes from a man aged 45-65 years with COVID-19, enrolled during active disease. What was sequenced was peripheral blood. The chain has TRBV19 and TRBJ2-5; a weak D match, TRBD2 (6 bases). The CDR3 here is CASSIGGRETQYF. CDR3 sequence (DNA): TGTGCCAGTAGTATCGGGGGTCGGGAGACCCAGTACTTC.